Listed below are T cell receptor beta chains from one sample, sequenced in a study of neoadjuvant anti-PD-1 for oral cavity cancer. Sequenced by immunoSEQ multiplex PCR; TCRdb stores in-frame clones only, minus some. The sample has roughly 14,000 clones, under 65% seen once. The specimen comprised PBMCs, sampled before nivolumab (anti-PD-1) treatment. These TCRs come from a person between 40 and 80 years old with oral cavity squamous cell carcinoma. The CDR3 runs from the conserved cysteine through the conserved F or W. The D gene is left open where the match is weak. Size is stated for part of the rows, as once, few or many counts, or as a class when the clone is expanded.

D: NA; J: TRBJ2-7; V: TRBV18; size: NA; DNA: TGTGCCAGCTCGACCGGGGGGCTCCCCTACGAGCAGTACTTC; CDR3: CASSTGGLPYEQYF
D: NA; J: TRBJ1-6; V: TRBV10-1; size: few; DNA: TGCGCCAGCAGTGAGTCGGCGGACGGCCATTCACCCCTCCACTTT; CDR3: CASSESADGHSPLHF
D: TRBD1; J: TRBJ1-6; V: TRBV11-2; size: NA; DNA: TGTGCCAGCAGCACCCTAGACAGGGGGTTCCTCCACTTT; CDR3: CASSTLDRGFLHF
D: TRBD2; J: TRBJ2-2; V: TRBV10-1; size: NA; DNA: TGCGCCAGCAGTGATCTGACTAGCGGGAGGGACACCGGGGAGCTGTTTTTT; CDR3: CASSDLTSGRDTGELFF
D: NA; J: TRBJ1-6; V: TRBV7-9; size: NA; DNA: TGTGCCAGCAGCTTATCGGCCTCGGAAGGGCCCCTCCACTTT; CDR3: CASSLSASEGPLHF
D: TRBD1; J: TRBJ1-1; V: TRBV28; size: NA; DNA: TGTGCCAGCAGTGGGACAGGGGGATGGACTGAAGCTTTCTTT; CDR3: CASSGTGGWTEAFF
D: TRBD1; J: TRBJ1-1; V: TRBV5-4; size: NA; DNA: TGTGCCAGCAGCTCCGGGACAGGGGGCACTGAAGCTTTCTTT; CDR3: CASSSGTGGTEAFF
D: NA; J: TRBJ2-2; V: TRBV7-9; size: NA; DNA: TGTGCCAGCAGCTTAGCTAGCACCGGGGAGCTGTTTTTT; CDR3: CASSLASTGELFF
D: TRBD2; J: TRBJ2-7; V: TRBV5-1; size: NA; DNA: TGCGCCAGCAGCCCCGGGACTAGCGGAGACGAGCAGTACTTC; CDR3: CASSPGTSGDEQYF
D: NA; J: TRBJ1-1; V: TRBV14; size: NA; DNA: TGTGCCAGCAGCCTAAGCGGAGGAGGGGGCACTGAAGCTTTCTTT; CDR3: CASSLSGGGGTEAFF
D: TRBD1; J: TRBJ1-1; V: TRBV28; size: NA; DNA: TGTGCCAGCAGTCCTGAGGGACAGCGTAACACTGAAGCTTTCTTT; CDR3: CASSPEGQRNTEAFF
D: NA; J: TRBJ1-1; V: TRBV9; size: few; DNA: TGTGCCAGCAGCCCCCAAACGACAAGCACTGAAGCTTTCTTT; CDR3: CASSPQTTSTEAFF
D: NA; J: TRBJ1-6; V: TRBV25-1; size: NA; DNA: TGTGCCAGCAGTCGGGACGGTTTATCAAATTCACCCCTCCACTTT; CDR3: CASSRDGLSNSPLHF
D: NA; J: TRBJ1-1; V: TRBV5-1; size: few; DNA: TGCGCCAGCAGCTTGGAGCACAGGAACACTGAAGCTTTCTTT; CDR3: CASSLEHRNTEAFF
D: NA; J: TRBJ1-4; V: TRBV21-1; size: NA; DNA: TGTGCCAGCAGTAACGGATATTCGCTTGGAATTTCTGAAAAACTGTTTTTT; CDR3: CASSNGYSLGISEKLFF
D: TRBD1; J: TRBJ2-1; V: TRBV7-2; size: NA; DNA: TGTGCCAGCAGCTTAGGTCGGAGACAGGGTAGTCATGAGCAGTTCTTC; CDR3: CASSLGRRQGSHEQFF
D: NA; J: TRBJ2-3; V: TRBV13; size: NA; DNA: TGTGCCAGCAGCTTCCGCGCAGATACGCAGTATTTT; CDR3: CASSFRADTQYF
D: TRBD2; J: TRBJ2-3; V: TRBV9; size: NA; DNA: TGTGCCAGCAGCCCACTAGGCGGGAGGGCAGATACGCAGTATTTT; CDR3: CASSPLGGRADTQYF
D: TRBD1; J: TRBJ2-5; V: TRBV2; size: NA; DNA: TGTGCCAGCAGTGACCGTGGGACAGCCATAGCCCAGTACTTC; CDR3: CASSDRGTAIAQYF
D: NA; J: TRBJ2-1; V: TRBV6-1; size: NA; DNA: TGTGCCAGCAGTGACGTGGGTCTAGAGCAGTTCTTC; CDR3: CASSDVGLEQFF
D: NA; J: TRBJ1-6; V: TRBV14; size: NA; DNA: TGTGCCAGCAGCCAAGGTCGTACTTCACCCCTCCACTTT; CDR3: CASSQGRTSPLHF
D: NA; J: TRBJ1-2; V: TRBV29-1; size: NA; DNA: TGCAGCGTTTCCTTGGACAACAATCGTGGCTACACCTTC; CDR3: CSVSLDNNRGYTF
D: NA; J: TRBJ1-6; V: TRBV27; size: NA; DNA: TGTGCCAGCAGTTCAGCCTATAATTCACCCCTCCACTTT; CDR3: CASSSAYNSPLHF
D: TRBD1; J: TRBJ2-7; V: TRBV15; size: NA; DNA: TGTGCCACCAGCCGAGAAACCCGGGACAGTCCCCTGTTC; CDR3: CATSRETRDSPLF
D: TRBD1; J: TRBJ2-6; V: TRBV4-1; size: NA; DNA: TGCGCCAGCAGCCCAACCGGGACAGGGGCCTCTGGGGCCAACGTCCTGACTTTC; CDR3: CASSPTGTGASGANVLTF
D: NA; J: TRBJ1-4; V: TRBV6-1; size: NA; DNA: TGTGCCAGCAGTGAGGCAGGGATCACAACTAATGAAAAACTGTTTTTT; CDR3: CASSEAGITTNEKLFF
D: NA; J: TRBJ1-2; V: TRBV10-1; size: NA; DNA: TGCGCCAGCAGTGCCGGGACCAACTATGGCTACACCTTC; CDR3: CASSAGTNYGYTF
D: NA; J: TRBJ2-3; V: TRBV5-1; size: medium-sized; DNA: TGCGCCAGCAGCTTGAAGGCGAGAAGGGCCGGGTCGGGACTCCTCGGATCTAGCACAGATACGCAGTATTTT; CDR3: CASSLKARRAGSGLLGSSTDTQYF
D: NA; J: TRBJ2-1; V: TRBV6-6; size: NA; DNA: TGTGCCAGCAGTTACAAAGGCCCCGGGAGTTACGATGAGCAGTTCTTC; CDR3: CASSYKGPGSYDEQFF
D: TRBD1; J: TRBJ2-5; V: TRBV7-9; size: once; DNA: TGTGCCAGCAGCTTTGGGACAGACCAAGAGACCCAGTACTTC; CDR3: CASSFGTDQETQYF
D: TRBD2; J: TRBJ2-7; V: TRBV11-2; size: NA; DNA: TGTGCCAGCTCCCCCGGGGGGTATAGCTACGAGCAGTACTTC; CDR3: CASSPGGYSYEQYF
D: NA; J: TRBJ1-2; V: TRBV5-1; size: few; DNA: TGCGCCAGCAGCTTGGAGCCGGCAAGAGGTGCTGGCTACACCTTC; CDR3: CASSLEPARGAGYTF
D: NA; J: TRBJ2-1; V: TRBV5-4; size: few; DNA: TGTGCCAGCAGCTCCGGCGGAGGGCAAGCCCATGAGCAGTTCTTC; CDR3: CASSSGGGQAHEQFF
D: TRBD2; J: TRBJ2-7; V: TRBV5-5; size: NA; DNA: TGTGCCAGCAGCTTACTTAGCGGGAGGGCCGCCTACGAGCAGTACTTC; CDR3: CASSLLSGRAAYEQYF
D: TRBD1; J: TRBJ1-1; V: TRBV29-1; size: NA; DNA: TGCAGCGTCCCTACCCCAGGGGGAAGCACTGAAGCTTTCTTT; CDR3: CSVPTPGGSTEAFF
D: TRBD2; J: TRBJ2-2; V: TRBV2; size: NA; DNA: TGTGCCAGCTCTCATTCCGGGACTAGCGGGAGGCATGTCGGGGAGCTGTTTTTT; CDR3: CASSHSGTSGRHVGELFF
D: NA; J: TRBJ1-5; V: TRBV15; size: NA; DNA: TGTGCCACCAGCAGAGTAGACAGAAACAATCAGCCCCAGCATTTT; CDR3: CATSRVDRNNQPQHF
D: NA; J: TRBJ2-1; V: TRBV18; size: few; DNA: TGTGCCAGCTCACCGATGGCGGCAGGGGCCTACAATGAGCAGTTCTTC; CDR3: CASSPMAAGAYNEQFF
D: TRBD2; J: TRBJ2-1; V: TRBV11-2; size: NA; DNA: TGTGCCAGCAGCTTAGATTGGGATAAAGCGGGGGGCTCCGATGAGCAGTTCTTC; CDR3: CASSLDWDKAGGSDEQFF